The clone carrying this TCR beta chain has only one observation. Its antigen is still unknown. This sample was taken from a study of PD-L1 blockade in urothelial cancer. Study results and limitations: Having blood TCR clonality under the median before treatment predicted better survival.

Profiling relied on immunoSEQ multiplex PCR, and the TCRdb table lists in-frame clones only, not all of them. The profile shows tens of thousands of clones, around 90% of them singletons. Sample numbers ranged from 1 to 8 per patient, encompassing pretreatment and on-treatment collections. Trimming removed 5 bases from V and 10 bases from J, with 18 bases in between. CDR3 size: 15 residues. CDR1 and CDR2 from the germline V gene are MNHNS and SASEGT. This receptor was identified in a woman in her 70s with urothelial cancer. This rearrangement joins TRBV6-1 to TRBJ1-6; TRBD1 might be the D (5 bases). The sample in question was PBMCs, obtained around atezolizumab (anti-PD-L1) treatment. DNA of the CDR3: TGTGCCAGCAGTCCCGACAGCCAAATCGGCTCACCCCTCCACTTT. This gives the protein CASSPDSQIGSPLHF.